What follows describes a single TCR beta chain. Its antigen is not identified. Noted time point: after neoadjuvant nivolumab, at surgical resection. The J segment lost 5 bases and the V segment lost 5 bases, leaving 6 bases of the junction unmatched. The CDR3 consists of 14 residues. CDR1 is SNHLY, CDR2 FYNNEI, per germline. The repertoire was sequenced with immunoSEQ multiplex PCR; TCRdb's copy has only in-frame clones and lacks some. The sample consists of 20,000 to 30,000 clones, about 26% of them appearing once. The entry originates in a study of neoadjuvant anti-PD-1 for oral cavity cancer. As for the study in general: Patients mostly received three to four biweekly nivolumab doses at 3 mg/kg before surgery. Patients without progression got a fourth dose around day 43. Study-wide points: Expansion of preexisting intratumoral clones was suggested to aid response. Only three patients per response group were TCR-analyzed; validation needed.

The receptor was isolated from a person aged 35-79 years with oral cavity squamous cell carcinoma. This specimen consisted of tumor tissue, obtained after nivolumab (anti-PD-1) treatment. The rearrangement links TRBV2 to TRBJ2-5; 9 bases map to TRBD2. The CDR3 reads CASSLPAGGETQYF. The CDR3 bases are TGTGCCAGCAGTTTACCAGCGGGGGGTGAGACCCAGTACTTC.